These T cell receptor beta chains were read from a single sample in a study of blood T cell repertoires in COVID-19. TCRdb keeps only in-frame clones here, not all; method: immunoSEQ multiplex PCR. The table lists about 200,000 clones, approximately 80% of them singletons, with 4% to 6.5% in the top ten. Sequencing was carried out using PBMCs or T cells enriched from blood (not recorded which). These receptors were collected from a woman in her sixties or seventies with acute COVID-19. CDR3s leave out the opening cysteine and the closing phenylalanine or tryptophan.

>TRBV28|TRBJ2-5
ASSSSNPGETQY
>TRBV2|TRBJ1-2
ASSAGGPGYT
>TRBV12-3/TRBV12-4|TRBJ2-1
ASNVAVYNEQF
>TRBV21-1|TRBJ1-1
ASSKVRHPKNTEAF
>TRBV3-1/TRBV3-2|TRBJ2-7
ASSQATGLSSYEQY
>TRBV3-1/TRBV3-2|TRBJ2-7
ASSYPGQGAYEQY
>TRBV5-1|TRBJ1-1
ASSGGQGMTEAF
>TRBV6-6|TRBJ2-3
ASSYSLAGADTQY
>TRBV6-5|TRBJ2-7
ASPPSSAGEQY
>TRBV11-2|TRBJ2-3
ASSFLRGTQY
>TRBV19|TRBJ1-6
ASRPSPGQGSSPLH
>TRBV7-6|TRBJ2-3
ASSSQRRGGPDTQY
>TRBV5-1|TRBJ2-7
ASSSLQGTGEIYEQY
>TRBV10-3|TRBJ2-2
ATSPPAGPQTGELF
>TRBV7-9|TRBJ2-7
ASSSGLAGRYEQY
>TRBV6-5|TRBJ1-2
ASSRTELNYGYT
>TRBV5-4|TRBJ2-1
ASTLDSSYNEQF
>TRBV4-3|TRBJ2-2
ASSQDLTGGTGELF
>TRBV6-2/TRBV6-3|TRBJ1-4
ASSYGPGRANEKLF
>TRBV28|TRBJ2-7
ASRPSSGSGYEQY
>TRBV7-9|TRBJ2-4
ASAQRESIQY
>TRBV25-1|TRBJ2-3
ASSEPSGGTDTQY